This TCR delta chain emerged from a study of gamma-delta T cells after stem cell transplantation. This clone was recorded a few times. TCRdb re-called clones from the RT-PCR reads using CATT. Of approximately 1,800 delta-chain clones in the sample, roughly 30% were seen once. The CDR3 extends over 17 amino acids. Germline V CDR1 and CDR2: GEAIGNYY, EKD. V dropped 3 bases and J dropped 7; count of bases not matched to a gene: 12. The specimen was gamma-delta T cells. V gene TRDV2 combines with J gene TRDJ2; 11 bases match TRDD3. The clonotype originates from a human donor. It is not recorded whose cells these are; they may come from a transplant donor. The CDR3 DNA sequence: TGTGCCTGTGACCAACTGGGGGATAATCGGGAGGGAGCACAACTCTTCTTT. It codes for CACDQLGDNREGAQLFF.